The 21 T cell receptor beta chains given below trace back to one sample, sequenced in a study of technical replicates of blood from a few donors. The protocol was immunoSEQ multiplex PCR, while the TCRdb copy is restricted to in-frame clones and leaves out a portion. The data show some 84,000 clones, roughly 91% seen once. Sequencing was performed on T cells isolated from PBMCs. The source of these receptors is a human donor in good health.

The chain carries TRBV2 and TRBJ2-6; maybe TRBD1 (6 bases). CDR3 length: 13 amino acids. From germline, CDR1 is SNHLY and CDR2 FYNNEI. Between the trimmed V and J ends, which lost 8 bases and 4 bases, there was a span of 9 bases. CDR3 coding DNA: TGTGCCAGCCTCAGGGGAGGGGCCAACGTCCTGACTTTC. Amino acids: CASLRGGANVLTF.

The chain couples TRBV5-5 to TRBJ2-7, with 12 bases lining up with TRBD2. J gave up 4 bases and V 1 base, and 6 bases lay outside the gene matches. The CDR3 covers 16 residues. The germline CDR1 and CDR2 sequences are SGHKS and YYEKEE (reference sequence). The CDR3 nucleotides read TGTGCCAGCAGCTTGTTACTAGCGGGAGGATTTTACGAGCAGTACTTC. Amino acids: CASSLLLAGGFYEQYF.

The chain couples TRBV9 to TRBJ2-7, with TRBD2 identical over 7 bases. Trimming removed 4 bases from V and 7 bases from J; junction bases left unmatched: 11. CDR1 is SGDLS and CDR2 is YYNGEE in the germline V gene. This CDR3 has 14 amino acids. This CDR3 reads CASSPTPREVEQYF. The CDR3 DNA reads TGTGCCAGCAGCCCTACCCCCCGGGAGGTGGAGCAGTACTTC.

The V call is TRBV4-1, the J call TRBJ2-1; 9 bases align to TRBD1. The V segment lost 0 bases and the J segment 5 bases; nucleotides outside the gene matches: 5. CDR1 and CDR2 (germline): MGHRA, YSYEKL. The CDR3 is 16 residues long. Here the CDR3 DNA reads TGCGCCAGCAGCCAAGAACCGGGACAGGGAAACAATGAGCAGTTCTTC. It translates to CASSQEPGQGNNEQFF.

V is TRBV5-4 and J is TRBJ1-2, with D unclear. The CDR3 runs 15 residues. V was pared by 4 bases and J by 0 bases, with 13 bases between. Germline V gene sequence: CDR1 SGHNT, CDR2 YYREEE (reference sequence). The CDR3 region is CASSPIPTANYGYTF. The CDR3 DNA sequence: TGTGCCAGCAGCCCCATACCTACCGCTAACTATGGCTACACCTTC.

The chain employs TRBV5-6 and TRBJ1-1; possible D gene TRBD1, 6 bases. Germline lookup yields CDR1 SGHDT and CDR2 YYEEEE. Between the trimmed V and J ends, which lost 6 bases and 6 bases, there was a span of 18 bases. The CDR3 has 14 amino acids. The chain's CDR3 is CASTFLRGNPEAFF. The CDR3 bases are TGTGCCAGCACCTTCCTCAGGGGCAACCCTGAAGCTTTCTTT.

The chain carries TRBV28 and TRBJ2-1, with TRBD1 as a possible D gene (6 bases). The V end lost 5 bases, the J end lost 0 bases, and 14 bases lay between the germline ends. The germline V gene has CDR1 MDHEN and CDR2 SYDVKM. The CDR3 spans 16 residues. CDR3 sequence reads: CASSPDSISSYNEQFF. The CDR3 DNA follows: TGTGCCAGCAGTCCGGACAGCATCTCCTCCTACAATGAGCAGTTCTTC.

V usage is TRBV5-1 and J usage is TRBJ2-7; unclear D gene. V was shortened by 2 bases and J by 7 bases, with 10 bases between the two germline ends. In germline, CDR1 is SGHRS, CDR2 YFSETQ. CDR3 length: 12 amino acids. The CDR3 DNA is TGCGCCAGCAGCTTTAATGCGGAAGAGCAGTACTTC. It codes for CASSFNAEEQYF.

The V and J genes are TRBV10-3 and TRBJ1-2; no clear D. Deletions cut 3 bases from V and 10 bases from J, with 12 bases between. The CDR3 loop spans 12 amino acids. Germline CDR1 ENHRY, CDR2 SYGVKD. Here the CDR3 reads CAISDVGLPYTF. CDR3 DNA sequence: TGTGCCATCAGTGATGTTGGACTACCCTACACCTTC.

CDR3 coding DNA: TGTGCCAGCAGCTTAGGACAAATACGGGAGGGGACCCAGTACTTC. Encoded protein: CASSLGQIREGTQYF. The V gene is TRBV11-3, the J gene TRBJ2-5, with 8 nucleotides matching TRBD2. Germline V lookup: CDR1 SGHNT, CDR2 YENEEA. Unmatched junction bases numbered 8, after V lost 1 base and J lost 7 bases. The CDR3 loop spans 15 amino acids.

This chain links TRBV7-7 with TRBJ2-6, with D perhaps matching TRBD1 (5 bases). The CDR3 runs to 14 residues. Germline-derived CDR1 and CDR2 are SSHAT and FNYEAQ (reference sequence). CDR3 nucleotide sequence: TGTGCTATCTCGATCAGGGCTGGGGCCAACGTCCTGACTTTC. Translated, it gives CAISIRAGANVLTF. Drawing the rest from reference TRBV7-7 and TRBJ2-6, the complete variable domain is GAGVSQSPRYKVTKRGQDVTLRCDPISSHATLYWYQQALGQGPEFLTYFNYEAQPDKSGLPSDRFSAERPEGSISTLTIQRTEQRDSAMYRCAISIRAGANVLTFGAGSRLTVL.

V gene TRBV7-9 combines with J gene TRBJ2-7; TRBD2 matches at 7 bases. CDR1 SEHNR and CDR2 FQNEAQ come from the germline V gene (reference sequence). CDR3 size: 17 residues. Trimming removed 5 bases from V and 2 bases from J; junction bases left unmatched: 15. In DNA form, the CDR3 reads TGTGCCAGCAGCGATTATCGATTTGGGACTACGGCCTACGAGCAGTACTTC. Its protein is CASSDYRFGTTAYEQYF.

This clone was counted once. The chain carries TRBV2 and TRBJ2-7; 13 nucleotides match TRBD2. The J segment lost 4 bases and the V segment lost 5 bases, leaving 2 bases of the junction unmatched. The CDR3 spans 14 residues. Germline V gives CDR1 SNHLY, CDR2 FYNNEI. CDR3 in DNA: TGTGCCAGCAGTCGGGGACTAGCGGGATACGAGCAGTACTTC. Residues: CASSRGLAGYEQYF.

The chain carries TRBV6-6 and TRBJ1-4, with a tentative D call TRBD1 (5 bases). Germline CDR1 is MNHNY and CDR2 is SVGAGI (reference sequence). CDR3 length equals 15 residues. Trimming cost V 0 bases and J 0 bases, with 5 bases left between them. In nucleotides, the CDR3 is TGTGCCAGCAGTTACTCGACAGCAACTAATGAAAAACTGTTTTTT. Encoded protein: CASSYSTATNEKLFF.

The chain employs TRBV2 and TRBJ1-3; D perhaps matches TRBD1 (6 bases). Trimming stripped 4 bases from V and 1 base from J, with 8 bases between. Germline V gives CDR1 SNHLY, CDR2 FYNNEI. The CDR3 contains 14 residues. The DNA for the CDR3 is TGTGCCAGCAGTGTGCAGGGGTCTGGAAACACCATATATTTT. It specifies CASSVQGSGNTIYF.

The chain recombines TRBV27 with TRBJ1-1, with D hard to call. Germline V CDR1 and CDR2: MNHEY, SMNVEV (reference sequence). The CDR3 runs to 13 residues. V lost 3 bases to trimming and J lost 4 bases, with 9 bases between them. The DNA of the CDR3 is TGTGCCAGCAGTTTCGGGATATCCACTGAAGCTTTCTTT. This translates into CASSFGISTEAFF.

The V gene is TRBV28, the J gene TRBJ1-4; TRBD1 agrees at 9 bases. From germline, CDR1 is MDHEN and CDR2 SYDVKM. There are 15 residues in the CDR3. V lost 5 bases to trimming and J lost 7 bases; unmatched junction nucleotides: 8. DNA for the CDR3: TGTGCCAGCAGTCCTCATCACAGGGGGCGTGAAAAACTGTTTTTT. Translating gives CASSPHHRGREKLFF.

For this clone: The same CDR3 also results from other DNA sequences found in this sample. The V and J genes are TRBV5-4 and TRBJ1-1; D is uncertain. CDR3 length equals 12 residues. Germline V gene lookup returns CDR1 SGHNT and CDR2 YYREEE (reference sequence). Trimming pared 0 bases from V and 8 bases from J, leaving 8 bases between. The DNA for the CDR3 is TGTGCCAGCAGCTTGGGGGCTACGGAAGCTTTCTTT. Translation gives CASSLGATEAFF. The full variable domain, completed using reference TRBV5-4 and TRBJ1-1, is ETGVTQSPTHLIKTRGQQVTLRCSSQSGHNTVSWYQQALGQGPQFIFQYYREEENGRGNFPPRFSGLQFPNYSSELNVNALELDDSALYLCASSLGATEAFFGQGTRLTVV.

The chain couples TRBV27 to TRBJ2-5; D ambiguous. Germline-derived CDR1 and CDR2 are MNHEY and SMNVEV (reference sequence). The CDR3 is made up of 14 amino acids. Deletions cut 2 bases from V and 0 bases from J, with 7 bases between. The CDR3 protein is CASSLNINQETQYF. Here the CDR3 DNA reads TGTGCCAGCAGTTTAAACATAAACCAAGAGACCCAGTACTTC.

This CDR3 reads CAWSPSGYEQYF. The DNA for the CDR3 is TGTGCCTGGAGTCCTAGCGGCTACGAGCAGTACTTC. The chain combines TRBV30 with TRBJ2-7; 7 bases map to TRBD2. With 2 bases clipped from V and 3 bases from J, the junction kept 1 base outside the gene matches. The CDR3 consists of 12 residues. Germline V gene data show CDR1 as GTSNPN and CDR2 as SVGIG (reference sequence).

This sequence joins TRBV4-1 and TRBJ2-7; 14 bases align to TRBD2. The CDR3 has 16 residues. J gave up 4 bases and V 4 bases, and 6 bases lay outside the gene matches. The germline CDR1 and CDR2 sequences are MGHRA and YSYEKL. CDR3 residues: CASSPTSGRAGYEQYF. CDR3 DNA: TGCGCCAGCAGCCCGACTAGCGGGAGGGCGGGTTACGAGCAGTACTTC.